This is a list of T cell receptor beta chains from one sample in a study of cytomegalovirus exposure and HLA in healthy donors. TCRdb's table, derived via immunoSEQ multiplex PCR, lists solely in-frame clones and lacks some. The sample holds over 150,000 clones, roughly 80% seen once. The sample comprised PBMCs. The receptors originated from a woman aged 25 to 39 in good health and CMV-seropositive. CDR3s include the opening cysteine and the closing phenylalanine or tryptophan. A D gene is named only where the DNA matches it firmly.

d_call j_call v_call cdr3_aa
. TRBJ2-1 TRBV7-3 CASSLSRVENEQFF
TRBD1 TRBJ2-1 TRBV28 CASSFALGRARGNYNEQFF
. TRBJ2-2 TRBV7-9 CASSRAGLTTGELFF
TRBD1 TRBJ2-5 TRBV7-3 CASSPGQGETQYF
TRBD1 TRBJ2-7 TRBV18 CASSHGQGDYEQYF
TRBD1 TRBJ2-3 TRBV10-3 CAISGQGPTLSSTDTQYF
. TRBJ1-5 TRBV18 CASSNMQGPNQPQHF
TRBD1 TRBJ1-5 TRBV2 CASSWNRGNNQPQHF
TRBD1 TRBJ1-2 TRBV29-1 CSTRDSYGYTF
. TRBJ2-1 TRBV27 CASSLSPDPYNEQFF
. TRBJ2-7 TRBV29-1 CSVTETYEQYF
. TRBJ1-5 TRBV6-6 CASSYGQRDGQPQHF
TRBD1 TRBJ2-7 TRBV6-6 CASRDRAYSYEQYF
TRBD1 TRBJ1-4 TRBV9 CASSRSPRGREKLFF
. TRBJ2-1 TRBV2 CASSGEGWDEQFF
. TRBJ1-3 TRBV4-2 CASSQEFRSGNTIYF